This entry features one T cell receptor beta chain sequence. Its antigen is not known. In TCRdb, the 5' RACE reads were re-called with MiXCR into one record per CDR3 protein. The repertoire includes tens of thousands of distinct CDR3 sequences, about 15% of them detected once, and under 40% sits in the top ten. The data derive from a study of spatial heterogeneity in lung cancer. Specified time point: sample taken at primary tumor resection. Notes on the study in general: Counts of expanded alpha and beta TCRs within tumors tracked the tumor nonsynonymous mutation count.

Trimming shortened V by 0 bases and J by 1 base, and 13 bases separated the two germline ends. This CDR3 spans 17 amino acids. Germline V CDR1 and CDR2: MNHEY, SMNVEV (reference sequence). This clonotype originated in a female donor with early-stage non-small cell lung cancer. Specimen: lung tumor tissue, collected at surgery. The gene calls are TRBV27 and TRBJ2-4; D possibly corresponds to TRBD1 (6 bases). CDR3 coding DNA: TGTGCCAGCAGTTTATCAAACAGGGAATTTGCCAAAAACATTCAGTACTTC. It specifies CASSLSNREFAKNIQYF.